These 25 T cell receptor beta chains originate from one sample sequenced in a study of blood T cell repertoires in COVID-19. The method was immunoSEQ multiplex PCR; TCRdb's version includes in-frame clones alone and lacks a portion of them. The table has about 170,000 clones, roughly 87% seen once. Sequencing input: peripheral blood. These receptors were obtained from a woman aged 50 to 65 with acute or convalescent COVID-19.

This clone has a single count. The CDR3 nucleotides read TGTGCCAGCAGTTACTCGACATGGGGGGGGAACACTGAAGCTTTCTTT. Residues: CASSYSTWGGNTEAFF. The chain recombines TRBV6-6 with TRBJ1-1; tentatively, D is TRBD1 (5 bases). There are 16 residues in the CDR3. From germline, CDR1 is MNHNY and CDR2 SVGAGI (reference sequence). V shed 0 bases and J shed 1 base, with 12 bases lying between them.

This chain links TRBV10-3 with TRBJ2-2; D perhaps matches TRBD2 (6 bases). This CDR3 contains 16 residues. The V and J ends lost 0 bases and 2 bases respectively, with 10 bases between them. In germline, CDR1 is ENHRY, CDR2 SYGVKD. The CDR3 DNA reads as TGTGCCATCAGTGAGTCAGGTAGCGGCAACACCGGGGAGCTGTTTTTT. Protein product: CAISESGSGNTGELFF.

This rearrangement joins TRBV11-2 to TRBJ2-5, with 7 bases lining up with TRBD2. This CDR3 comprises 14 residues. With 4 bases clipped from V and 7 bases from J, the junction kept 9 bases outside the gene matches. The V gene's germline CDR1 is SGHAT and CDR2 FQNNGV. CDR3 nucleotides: TGTGCCAGCAGCTCCTTAGCGGGCTGGGGGACCCAGTACTTC. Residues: CASSSLAGWGTQYF.

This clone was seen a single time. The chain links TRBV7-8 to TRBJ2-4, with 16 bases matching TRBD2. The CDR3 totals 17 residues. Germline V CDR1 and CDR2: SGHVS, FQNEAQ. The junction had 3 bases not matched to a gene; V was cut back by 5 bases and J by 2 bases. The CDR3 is CASSEGLAGGTKNIQYF. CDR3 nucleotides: TGTGCCAGCAGCGAGGGACTAGCGGGGGGGACCAAAAACATTCAGTACTTC.

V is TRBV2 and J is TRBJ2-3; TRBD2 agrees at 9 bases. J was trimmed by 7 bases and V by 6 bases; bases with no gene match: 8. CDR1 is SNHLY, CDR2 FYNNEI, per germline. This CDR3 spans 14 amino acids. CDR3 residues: CASRGTSPVNTQYF. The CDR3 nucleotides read TGTGCCAGCAGGGGGACTAGCCCCGTGAATACGCAGTATTTT.

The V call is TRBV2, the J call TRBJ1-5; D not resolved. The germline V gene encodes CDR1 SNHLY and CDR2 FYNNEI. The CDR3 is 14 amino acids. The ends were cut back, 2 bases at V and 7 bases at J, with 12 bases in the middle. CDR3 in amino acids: CASSENRDPQPQHF. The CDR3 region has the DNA TGTGCCAGCAGTGAAAACCGGGATCCCCAGCCCCAGCATTTT.

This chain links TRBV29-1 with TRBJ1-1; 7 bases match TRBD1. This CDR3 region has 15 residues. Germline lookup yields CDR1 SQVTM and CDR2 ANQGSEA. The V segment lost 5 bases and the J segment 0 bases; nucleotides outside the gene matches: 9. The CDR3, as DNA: TGCAGCGTTCCATCGGGACAGCTCTTGAACACTGAAGCTTTCTTT. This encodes CSVPSGQLLNTEAFF. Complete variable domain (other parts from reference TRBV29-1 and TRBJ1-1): SAVISQKPSRDICQRGTSLTIQCQVDSQVTMMFWYRQQPGQSLTLIATANQGSEATYESGFVIDKFPISRPNLTFSTLTVSNMSPEDSSIYLCSVPSGQLLNTEAFFGQGTRLTVV.

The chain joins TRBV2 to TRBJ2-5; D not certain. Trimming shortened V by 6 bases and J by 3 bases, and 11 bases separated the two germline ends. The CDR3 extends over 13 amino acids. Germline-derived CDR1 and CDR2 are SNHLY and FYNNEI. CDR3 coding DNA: TGTGCCAGCAGCCCCTGGGCTAAAGAGACCCAGTACTTC. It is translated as CASSPWAKETQYF.

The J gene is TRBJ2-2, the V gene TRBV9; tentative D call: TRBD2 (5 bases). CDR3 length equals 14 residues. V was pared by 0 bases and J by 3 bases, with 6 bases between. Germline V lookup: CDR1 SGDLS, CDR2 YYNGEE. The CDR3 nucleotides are TGTGCCAGCAGCGTAGACGGGGACACCGGGGAGCTGTTTTTT. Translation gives CASSVDGDTGELFF. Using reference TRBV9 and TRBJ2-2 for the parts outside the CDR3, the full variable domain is DSGVTQTPKHLITATGQRVTLRCSPRSGDLSVYWYQQSLDQGLQFLIQYYNGEERAKGNILERFSAQQFPDLHSELNLSSLELGDSALYFCASSVDGDTGELFFGEGSRLTVL.

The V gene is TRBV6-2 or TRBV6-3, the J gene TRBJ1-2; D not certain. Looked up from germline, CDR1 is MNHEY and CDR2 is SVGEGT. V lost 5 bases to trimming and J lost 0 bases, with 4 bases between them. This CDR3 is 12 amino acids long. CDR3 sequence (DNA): TGTGCCAGCAGTATCTCTAACTATGGCTACACCTTC. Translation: CASSISNYGYTF.

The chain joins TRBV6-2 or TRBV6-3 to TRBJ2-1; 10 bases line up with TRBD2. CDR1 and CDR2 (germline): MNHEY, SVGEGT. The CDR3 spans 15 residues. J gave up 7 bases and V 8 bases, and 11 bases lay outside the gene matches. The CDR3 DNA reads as TGTGCCAGCTGCCTCTTAGGACTAGCGGTGAATGAGCAGTTCTTC. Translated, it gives CASCLLGLAVNEQFF.

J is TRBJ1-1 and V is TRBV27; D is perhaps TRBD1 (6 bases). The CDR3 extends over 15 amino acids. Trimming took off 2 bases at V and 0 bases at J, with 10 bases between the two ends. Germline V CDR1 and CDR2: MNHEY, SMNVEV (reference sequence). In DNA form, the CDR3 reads TGTGCCAGCAGTTTACGGCAGGGGATGAACACTGAAGCTTTCTTT. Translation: CASSLRQGMNTEAFF.

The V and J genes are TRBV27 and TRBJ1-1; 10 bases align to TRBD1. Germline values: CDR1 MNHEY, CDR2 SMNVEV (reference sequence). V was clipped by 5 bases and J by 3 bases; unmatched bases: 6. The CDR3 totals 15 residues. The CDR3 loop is CASSRQGAPDTEAFF. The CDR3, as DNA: TGTGCCAGCAGTAGACAGGGGGCGCCGGACACTGAAGCTTTCTTT.

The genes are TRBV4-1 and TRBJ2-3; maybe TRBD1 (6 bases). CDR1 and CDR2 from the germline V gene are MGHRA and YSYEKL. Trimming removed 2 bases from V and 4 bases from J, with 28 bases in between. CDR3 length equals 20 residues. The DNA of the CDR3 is TGCGCCAGCAGCCAAAGCCCAATGGCTGCGTTTGGGACACAAGCAGATACGCAGTATTTT. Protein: CASSQSPMAAFGTQADTQYF.

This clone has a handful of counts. DNA for the CDR3: TGTGCCAGCAGCCCACGGACAGGGAAAGCTTTCTTT. Translated: CASSPRTGKAFF. The J gene is TRBJ1-1, the V gene TRBV6-5, with 8 nucleotides matching TRBD1. The CDR3 length is 12 residues. CDR1 and CDR2 from the germline V gene are MNHEY and SVGAGI. V shed 6 bases and J 9 bases; nucleotides not matched to a gene: 6.

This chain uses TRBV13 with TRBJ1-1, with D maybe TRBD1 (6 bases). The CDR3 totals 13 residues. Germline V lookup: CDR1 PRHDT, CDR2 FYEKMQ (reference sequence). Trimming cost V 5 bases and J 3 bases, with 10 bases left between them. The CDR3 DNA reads TGTGCCAGCAGCCCCCCAGGGGACACTGAAGCTTTCTTT. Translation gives CASSPPGDTEAFF. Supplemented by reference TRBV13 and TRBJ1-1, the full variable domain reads AAGVIQSPRHLIKEKRETATLKCYPIPRHDTVYWYQQGPGQDPQFLISFYEKMQSDKGSIPDRFSAQQFSDYHSELNMSSLELGDSALYFCASSPPGDTEAFFGQGTRLTVV.

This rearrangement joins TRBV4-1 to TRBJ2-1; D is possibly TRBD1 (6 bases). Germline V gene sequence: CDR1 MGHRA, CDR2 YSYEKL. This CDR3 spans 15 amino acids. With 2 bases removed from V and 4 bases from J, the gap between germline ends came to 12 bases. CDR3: CASSQTPDRYNEQFF. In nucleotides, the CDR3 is TGCGCCAGCAGCCAAACGCCCGACAGGTACAATGAGCAGTTCTTC.

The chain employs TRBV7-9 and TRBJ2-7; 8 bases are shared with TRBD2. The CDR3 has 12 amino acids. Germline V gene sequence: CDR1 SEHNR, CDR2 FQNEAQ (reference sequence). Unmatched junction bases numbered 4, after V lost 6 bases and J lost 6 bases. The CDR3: CASSAGGIEQYF. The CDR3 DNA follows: TGTGCCAGCAGTGCGGGGGGTATCGAGCAGTACTTC. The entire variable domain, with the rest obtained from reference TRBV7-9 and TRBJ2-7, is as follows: DTGVSQNPRHKITKRGQNVTFRCDPISEHNRLYWYRQTLGQGPEFLTYFQNEAQLEKSRLLSDRFSAERPKGSFSTLEIQRTEQGDSAMYLCASSAGGIEQYFGPGTRLTVT.

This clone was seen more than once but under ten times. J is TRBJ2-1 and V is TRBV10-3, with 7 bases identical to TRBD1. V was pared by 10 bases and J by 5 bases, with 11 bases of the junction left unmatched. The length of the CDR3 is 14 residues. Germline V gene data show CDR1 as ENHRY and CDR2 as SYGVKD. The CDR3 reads CATLRGPTNNEQFF. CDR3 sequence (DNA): TGTGCCACCTTAAGGGGGCCTACAAACAATGAGCAGTTCTTC.

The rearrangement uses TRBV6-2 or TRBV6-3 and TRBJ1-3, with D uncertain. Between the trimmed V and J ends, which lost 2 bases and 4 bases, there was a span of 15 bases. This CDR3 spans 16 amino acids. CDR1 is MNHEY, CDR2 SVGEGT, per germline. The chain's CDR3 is CASSYVLRAAGNTIYF. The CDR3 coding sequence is TGTGCCAGCAGTTACGTCCTGAGGGCAGCGGGAAACACCATATATTTT.

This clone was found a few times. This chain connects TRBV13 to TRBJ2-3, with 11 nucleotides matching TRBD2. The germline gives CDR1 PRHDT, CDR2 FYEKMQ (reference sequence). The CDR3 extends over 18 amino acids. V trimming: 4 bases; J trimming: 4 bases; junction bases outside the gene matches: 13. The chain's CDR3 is CASSSNSISGRAADTQYF. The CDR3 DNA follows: TGTGCCAGCAGCTCAAATTCTATTAGCGGGAGGGCCGCAGATACGCAGTATTTT.

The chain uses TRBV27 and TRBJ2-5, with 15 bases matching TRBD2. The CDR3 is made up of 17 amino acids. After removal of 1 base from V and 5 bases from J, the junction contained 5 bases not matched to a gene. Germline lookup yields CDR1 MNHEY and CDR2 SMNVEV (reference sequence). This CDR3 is CASSLLGLAGGKETQYF. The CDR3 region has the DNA TGTGCCAGCAGTTTATTAGGACTAGCGGGGGGGAAGGAGACCCAGTACTTC.

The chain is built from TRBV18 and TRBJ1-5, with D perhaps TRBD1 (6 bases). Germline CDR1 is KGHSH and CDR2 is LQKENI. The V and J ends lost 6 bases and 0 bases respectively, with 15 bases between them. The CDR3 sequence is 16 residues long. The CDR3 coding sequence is TGTGCCAGCTCTCCTGACAGGATTGCTAGCAATCAGCCCCAGCATTTT. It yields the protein CASSPDRIASNQPQHF.

The CDR3 coding sequence is TGCGCCAGCAGTGAAAGCCCCCAGTTCTTC. Translating it yields CASSESPQFF. V usage is TRBV10-2 and J usage is TRBJ2-1; D is uncertain. Trimming shortened V by 3 bases and J by 13 bases, and 7 bases separated the two germline ends. This CDR3 region has 10 residues. Per germline, CDR1 WSHSY and CDR2 SAAADI.

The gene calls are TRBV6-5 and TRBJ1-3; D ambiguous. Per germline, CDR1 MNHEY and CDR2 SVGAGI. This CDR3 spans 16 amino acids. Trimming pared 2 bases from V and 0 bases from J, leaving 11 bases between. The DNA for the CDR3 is TGTGCCAGCAGTTACGGGCAGGCCCTCTCTGGAAACACCATATATTTT. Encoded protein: CASSYGQALSGNTIYF.